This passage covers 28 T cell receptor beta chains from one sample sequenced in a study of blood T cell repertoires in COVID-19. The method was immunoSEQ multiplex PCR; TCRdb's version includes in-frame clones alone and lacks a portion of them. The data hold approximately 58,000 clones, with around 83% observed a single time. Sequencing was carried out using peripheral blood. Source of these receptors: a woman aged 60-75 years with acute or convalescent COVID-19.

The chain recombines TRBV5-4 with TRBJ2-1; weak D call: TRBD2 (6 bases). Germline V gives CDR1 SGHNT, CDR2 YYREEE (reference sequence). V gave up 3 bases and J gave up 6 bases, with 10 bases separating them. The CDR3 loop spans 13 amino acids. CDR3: CASSSTSRNEQFF. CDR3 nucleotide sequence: TGTGCCAGCAGCTCTACTAGCCGCAATGAGCAGTTCTTC.

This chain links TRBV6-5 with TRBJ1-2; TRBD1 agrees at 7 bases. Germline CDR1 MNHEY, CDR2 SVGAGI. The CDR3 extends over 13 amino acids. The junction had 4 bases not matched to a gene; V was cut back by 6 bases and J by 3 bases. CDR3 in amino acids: CASSVDRDYGYTF. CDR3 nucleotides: TGTGCCAGCAGCGTTGACAGGGACTATGGCTACACCTTC.

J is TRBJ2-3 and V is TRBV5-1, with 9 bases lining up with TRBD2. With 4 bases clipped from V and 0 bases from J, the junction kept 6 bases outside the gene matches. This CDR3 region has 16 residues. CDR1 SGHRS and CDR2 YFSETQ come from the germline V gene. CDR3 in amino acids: CASSPGLAPSTDTQYF. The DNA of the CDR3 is TGCGCCAGCAGCCCCGGACTAGCGCCCAGCACAGATACGCAGTATTTT.

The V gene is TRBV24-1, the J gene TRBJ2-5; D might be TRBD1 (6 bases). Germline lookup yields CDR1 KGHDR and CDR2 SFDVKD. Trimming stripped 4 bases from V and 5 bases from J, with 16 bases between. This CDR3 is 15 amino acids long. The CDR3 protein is CATSESGTPEETQYF. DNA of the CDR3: TGTGCCACCAGTGAATCCGGGACACCTGAGGAGACCCAGTACTTC.

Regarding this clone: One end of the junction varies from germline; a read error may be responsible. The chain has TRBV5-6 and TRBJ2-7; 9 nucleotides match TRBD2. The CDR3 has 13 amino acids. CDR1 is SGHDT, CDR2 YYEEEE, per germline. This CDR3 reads CASSLSQSSGGDF. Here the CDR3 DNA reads TGTGCCAGCAGCTTATCCCAAAGTAGCGGGGGCGACTTC.

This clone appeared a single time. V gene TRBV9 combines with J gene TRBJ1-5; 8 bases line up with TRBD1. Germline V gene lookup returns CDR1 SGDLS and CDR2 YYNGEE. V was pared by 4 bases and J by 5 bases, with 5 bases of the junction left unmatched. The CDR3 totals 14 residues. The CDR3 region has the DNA TGTGCCAGCAGCTCCCTGGACAGGGATCAGCCCCAGCATTTT. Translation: CASSSLDRDQPQHF.

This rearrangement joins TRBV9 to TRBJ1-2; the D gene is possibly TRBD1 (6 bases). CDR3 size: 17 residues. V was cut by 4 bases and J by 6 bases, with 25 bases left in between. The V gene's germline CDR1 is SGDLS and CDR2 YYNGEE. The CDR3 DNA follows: TGTGCCAGCAGCCCAGCGGGGACCGGAGCGGGGGCGCATGGCTACACCTTC. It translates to CASSPAGTGAGAHGYTF.

CDR3 region: CASSARLAGGPWTGELFF. The CDR3 DNA reads as TGTGCCAGCAGCGCCAGACTAGCGGGGGGGCCGTGGACCGGGGAGCTGTTTTTT. The chain employs TRBV9 and TRBJ2-2; 14 nucleotides line up with TRBD2. CDR1 is SGDLS, CDR2 YYNGEE, per germline. There are 18 residues in the CDR3. Trimming took 3 bases from V and 5 from J; bases not matched to a gene: 9.

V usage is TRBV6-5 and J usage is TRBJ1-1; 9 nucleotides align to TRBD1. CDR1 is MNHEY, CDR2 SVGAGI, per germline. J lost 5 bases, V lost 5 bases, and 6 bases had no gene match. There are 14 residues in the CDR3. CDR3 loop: CASSTGGWMTEAFF. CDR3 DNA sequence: TGTGCCAGCAGTACAGGGGGCTGGATGACTGAAGCTTTCTTT.

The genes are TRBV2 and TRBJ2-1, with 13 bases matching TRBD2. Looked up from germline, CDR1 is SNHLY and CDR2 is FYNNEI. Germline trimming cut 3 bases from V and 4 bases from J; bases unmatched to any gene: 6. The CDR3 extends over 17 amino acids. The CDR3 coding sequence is TGTGCCAGCAGTGAGTTTCGGACTAGCGGGGGATACAATGAGCAGTTCTTC. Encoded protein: CASSEFRTSGGYNEQFF.

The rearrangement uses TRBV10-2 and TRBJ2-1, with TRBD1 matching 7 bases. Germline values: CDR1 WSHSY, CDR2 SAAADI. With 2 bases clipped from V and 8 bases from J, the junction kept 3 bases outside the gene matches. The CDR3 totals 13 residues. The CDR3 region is CASSEDRADEQFF. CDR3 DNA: TGCGCCAGCAGTGAGGACAGGGCGGATGAGCAGTTCTTC.

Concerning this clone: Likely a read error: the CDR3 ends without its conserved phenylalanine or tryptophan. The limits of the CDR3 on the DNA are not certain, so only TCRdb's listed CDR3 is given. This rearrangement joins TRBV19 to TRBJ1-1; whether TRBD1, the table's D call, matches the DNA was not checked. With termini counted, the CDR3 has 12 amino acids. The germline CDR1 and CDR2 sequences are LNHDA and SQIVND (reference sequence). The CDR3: CASSPSQGAPVA.

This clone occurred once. DNA of the CDR3: TGTGCCAGTACGGGGGGGTACACAGATACGCAGTATTTT. The encoded protein is CASTGGYTDTQYF. The chain couples TRBV7-9 to TRBJ2-3; 8 bases line up with TRBD2. Germline V gene data show CDR1 as SEHNR and CDR2 as FQNEAQ (reference sequence). The CDR3 is 13 residues long. The junction had 4 bases not matched to a gene; V was cut back by 9 bases and J by 2 bases.

CDR3 nucleotide sequence: TGTGCCAGCTCCCCCCCGCTCAGCTCTGGGGCCAACGTCCTGACTTTC. This sequence encodes CASSPPLSSGANVLTF. The rearrangement uses TRBV18 and TRBJ2-6; the D is unclear. Looked up from germline, CDR1 is KGHSH and CDR2 is LQKENI. The CDR3 has 16 residues. Trimming left V 6 bases short and J 0 bases short, with 12 bases between.

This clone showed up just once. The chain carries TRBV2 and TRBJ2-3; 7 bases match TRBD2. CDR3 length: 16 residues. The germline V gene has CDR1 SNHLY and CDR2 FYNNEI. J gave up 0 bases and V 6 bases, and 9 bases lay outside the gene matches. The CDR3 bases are TGTGCCAGCAGGAAAGGACTAGTAGGAAGCACAGATACGCAGTATTTT. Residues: CASRKGLVGSTDTQYF.

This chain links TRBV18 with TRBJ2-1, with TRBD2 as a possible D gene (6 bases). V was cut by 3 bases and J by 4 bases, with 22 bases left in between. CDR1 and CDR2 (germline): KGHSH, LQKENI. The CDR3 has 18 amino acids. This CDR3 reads CASSPPSTHLANYNEQFF. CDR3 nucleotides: TGTGCCAGCTCACCTCCCTCGACGCACCTAGCGAATTACAATGAGCAGTTCTTC.

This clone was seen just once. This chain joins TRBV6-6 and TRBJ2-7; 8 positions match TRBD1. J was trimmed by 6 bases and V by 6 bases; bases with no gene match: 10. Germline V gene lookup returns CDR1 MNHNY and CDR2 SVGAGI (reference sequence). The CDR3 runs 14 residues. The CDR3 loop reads CASRSDRVESEQYF. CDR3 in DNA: TGTGCCAGCAGATCGGACAGGGTGGAGTCCGAGCAGTACTTC.

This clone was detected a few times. This chain's CDR3 is CASSEYGSWETQYF. In nucleotides, the CDR3 is TGTGCCAGCAGTGAATACGGTAGCTGGGAGACCCAGTACTTC. V gene TRBV6-1 combines with J gene TRBJ2-5; D not certain. The length of the CDR3 is 14 residues. V shed 2 bases and J shed 5 bases, with 12 bases lying between them. Per the germline V gene, CDR1 is MNHNS and CDR2 is SASEGT.

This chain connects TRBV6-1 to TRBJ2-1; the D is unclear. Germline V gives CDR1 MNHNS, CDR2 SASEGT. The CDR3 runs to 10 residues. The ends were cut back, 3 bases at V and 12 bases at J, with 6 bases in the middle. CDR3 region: CASSEGRQFF. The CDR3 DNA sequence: TGTGCCAGCAGTGAGGGCAGGCAGTTCTTC.

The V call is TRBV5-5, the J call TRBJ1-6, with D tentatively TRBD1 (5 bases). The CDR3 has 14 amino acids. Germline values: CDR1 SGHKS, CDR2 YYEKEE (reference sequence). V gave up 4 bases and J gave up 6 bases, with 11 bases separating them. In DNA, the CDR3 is TGTGCCAGCAGCATGGGACTCTCTAATTCACCCCTCCACTTT. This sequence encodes CASSMGLSNSPLHF.

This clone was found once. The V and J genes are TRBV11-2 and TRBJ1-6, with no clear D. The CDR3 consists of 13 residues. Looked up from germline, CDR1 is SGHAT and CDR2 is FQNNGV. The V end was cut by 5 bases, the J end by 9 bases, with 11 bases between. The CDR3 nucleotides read TGTGCCAGCAGCCTTGGACGGGGTTCACCCCTCCACTTT. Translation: CASSLGRGSPLHF.

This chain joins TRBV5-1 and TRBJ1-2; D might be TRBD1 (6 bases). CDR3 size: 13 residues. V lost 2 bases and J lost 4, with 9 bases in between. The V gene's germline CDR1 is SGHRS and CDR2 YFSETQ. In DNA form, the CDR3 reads TGCGCCAGCAGCTTCGGGGGGCCCTATGGCTACACCTTC. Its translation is CASSFGGPYGYTF.

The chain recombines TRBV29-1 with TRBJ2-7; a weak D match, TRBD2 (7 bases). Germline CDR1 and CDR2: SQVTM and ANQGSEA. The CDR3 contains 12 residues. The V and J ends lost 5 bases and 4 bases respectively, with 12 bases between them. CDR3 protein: CSVRGTMYEQYF. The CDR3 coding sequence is TGCAGCGTTAGGGGGACTATGTACGAGCAGTACTTC.

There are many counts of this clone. The CDR3 region has the DNA TGTGCCAGCACTGCTCAGGGCAGAGACATGAACACTGAAGCTTTCTTT. Translation: CASTAQGRDMNTEAFF. The rearrangement links TRBV28 to TRBJ1-1, with D possibly TRBD1 on 5 matching bases. Germline CDR1 MDHEN, CDR2 SYDVKM. The CDR3 totals 16 residues. V was pared by 7 bases and J by 0 bases, with 18 bases between.

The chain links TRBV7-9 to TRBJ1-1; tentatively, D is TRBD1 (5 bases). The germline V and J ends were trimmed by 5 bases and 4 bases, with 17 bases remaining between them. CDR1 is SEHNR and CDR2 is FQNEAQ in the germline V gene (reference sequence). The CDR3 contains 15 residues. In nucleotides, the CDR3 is TGTGCCAGCAGCCCTGGGGAAGGCGGGGGCACTGAAGCTTTCTTT. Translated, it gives CASSPGEGGGTEAFF. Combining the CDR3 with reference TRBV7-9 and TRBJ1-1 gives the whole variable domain DTGVSQNPRHKITKRGQNVTFRCDPISEHNRLYWYRQTLGQGPEFLTYFQNEAQLEKSRLLSDRFSAERPKGSFSTLEIQRTEQGDSAMYLCASSPGEGGGTEAFFGQGTRLTVV.

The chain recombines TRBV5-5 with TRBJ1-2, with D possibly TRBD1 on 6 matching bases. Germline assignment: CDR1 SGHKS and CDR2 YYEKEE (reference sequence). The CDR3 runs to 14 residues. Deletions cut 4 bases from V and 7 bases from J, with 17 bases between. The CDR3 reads CASSHQGRVPGYTF. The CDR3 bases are TGTGCCAGCAGCCATCAGGGGAGGGTTCCTGGCTACACCTTC.

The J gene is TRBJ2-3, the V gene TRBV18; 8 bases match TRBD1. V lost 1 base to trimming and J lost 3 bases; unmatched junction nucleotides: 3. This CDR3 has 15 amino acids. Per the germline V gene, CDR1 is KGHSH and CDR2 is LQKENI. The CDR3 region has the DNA TGTGCCAGCTCACCACAGACAGGGGATACAGATACGCAGTATTTT. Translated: CASSPQTGDTDTQYF.

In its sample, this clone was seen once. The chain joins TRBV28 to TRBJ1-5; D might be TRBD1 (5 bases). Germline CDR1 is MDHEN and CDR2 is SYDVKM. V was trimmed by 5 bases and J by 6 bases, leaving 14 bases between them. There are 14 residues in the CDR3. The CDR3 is CASSLRGGGQPQHF. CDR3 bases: TGTGCCAGCAGTCTGAGGGGAGGAGGTCAGCCCCAGCATTTT. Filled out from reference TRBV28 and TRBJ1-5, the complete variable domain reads DVKVTQSSRYLVKRTGEKVFLECVQDMDHENMFWYRQDPGLGLRLIYFSYDVKMKEKGDIPEGYSVSREKKERFSLILESASTNQTSMYLCASSLRGGGQPQHFGDGTRLSIL.